This T cell receptor beta chain was sequenced during a study of PD-L1 blockade in urothelial cancer. In the study overall: Most patients, about 85% of the 29, were males with bladder-origin cancer. Samples of blood were analyzed 3 weeks (second dose) and 6 weeks after treatment start. A median of approximately 150,000 T cells was found in the blood samples.

TCRdb keeps only in-frame clones here, not all; method: immunoSEQ multiplex PCR. The table includes about 51,000 clones, around 87% detected once. The germline V gene has CDR1 SGHRS and CDR2 YFSETQ. This CDR3 has 14 amino acids. Trimming took 8 bases from V and 3 from J, leaving 18 bases between them. The TCR sequence derives from a man aged 60 to 75 with urothelial cancer. The specimen was PBMCs, collected around atezolizumab (anti-PD-L1) treatment. The chain carries TRBV5-1 and TRBJ2-7, with TRBD1 as a possible D gene (5 bases). The CDR3 nucleotides read TGCGCCAGTCAAAGCAGGGATTTCGGCTACGAGCAGTACTTC. This codes for CASQSRDFGYEQYF.